This T cell receptor (beta chain) was obtained from a study of blood T cell repertoires in COVID-19. Across the study: PBMCs, B-cell-depleted T cells, or T cells provided the cDNA or gDNA that made up the material.

This clone occurred a few times. Germline V lookup: CDR1 SEHNR, CDR2 FQNEAQ (reference sequence). J gave up 5 bases and V 2 bases, and 5 bases lay outside the gene matches. CDR3 length equals 15 residues. Here immunoSEQ multiplex PCR was the method, and the copy in TCRdb shows in-frame clones only, minus some. This table has about 220,000 clones, about 87% appearing once. This chain connects TRBV7-9 to TRBJ2-5, with 10 bases aligning to TRBD2. This receptor was taken from a woman in her thirties who had recovered from COVID-19. Sequenced input: PBMCs or T cells enriched from blood (not recorded which). Written as DNA, the CDR3 is TGTGCCAGCAGCTTACTAGCGGGGGCATTTGAGACCCAGTACTTC. Amino acids: CASSLLAGAFETQYF.